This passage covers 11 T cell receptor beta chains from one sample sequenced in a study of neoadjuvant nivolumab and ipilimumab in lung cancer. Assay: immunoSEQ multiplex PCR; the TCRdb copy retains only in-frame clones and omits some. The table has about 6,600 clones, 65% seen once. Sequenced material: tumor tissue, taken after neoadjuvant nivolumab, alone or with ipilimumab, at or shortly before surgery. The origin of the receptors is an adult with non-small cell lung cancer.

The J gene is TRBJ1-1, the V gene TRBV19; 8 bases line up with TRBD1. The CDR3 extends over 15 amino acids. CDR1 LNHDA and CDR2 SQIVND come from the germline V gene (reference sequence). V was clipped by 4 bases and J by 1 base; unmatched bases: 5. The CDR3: CASSRTGFGNTEAFF. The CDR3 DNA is TGTGCCAGTAGTAGGACAGGGTTCGGGAACACTGAAGCTTTCTTT.

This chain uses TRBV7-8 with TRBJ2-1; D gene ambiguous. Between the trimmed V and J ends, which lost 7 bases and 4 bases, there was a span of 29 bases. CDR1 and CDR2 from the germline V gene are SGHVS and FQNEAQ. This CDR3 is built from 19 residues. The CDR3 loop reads CASTLLIATTDPGYNEQFF. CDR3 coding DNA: TGTGCCAGCACCCTACTCATCGCTACTACAGATCCCGGATACAATGAGCAGTTCTTC.

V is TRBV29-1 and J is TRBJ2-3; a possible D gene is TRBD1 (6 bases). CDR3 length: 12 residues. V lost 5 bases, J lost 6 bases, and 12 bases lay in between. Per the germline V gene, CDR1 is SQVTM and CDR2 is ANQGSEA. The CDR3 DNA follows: TGCAGCGTTCTCTCAGGGGCTGATACGCAGTATTTT. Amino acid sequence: CSVLSGADTQYF.

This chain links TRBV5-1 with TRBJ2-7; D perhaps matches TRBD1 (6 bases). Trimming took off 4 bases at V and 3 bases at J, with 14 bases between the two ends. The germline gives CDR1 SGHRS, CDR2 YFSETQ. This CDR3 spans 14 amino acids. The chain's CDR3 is CASSLTGGDYEQYF. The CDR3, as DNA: TGCGCCAGCAGCCTGACAGGAGGAGACTACGAGCAGTACTTC.

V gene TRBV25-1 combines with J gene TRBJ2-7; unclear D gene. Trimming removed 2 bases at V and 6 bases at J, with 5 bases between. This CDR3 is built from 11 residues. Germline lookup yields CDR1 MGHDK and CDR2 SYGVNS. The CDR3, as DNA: TGTGCCAGCAGTGAAGTAGCCGAGCAGTACTTC. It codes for CASSEVAEQYF.

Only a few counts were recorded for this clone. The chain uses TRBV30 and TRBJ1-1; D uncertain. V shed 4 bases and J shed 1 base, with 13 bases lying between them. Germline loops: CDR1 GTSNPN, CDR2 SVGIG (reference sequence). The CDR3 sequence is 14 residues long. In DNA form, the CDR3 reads TGTGCCTGGATCCAAGGACCTTCGAACACTGAAGCTTTCTTT. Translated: CAWIQGPSNTEAFF.

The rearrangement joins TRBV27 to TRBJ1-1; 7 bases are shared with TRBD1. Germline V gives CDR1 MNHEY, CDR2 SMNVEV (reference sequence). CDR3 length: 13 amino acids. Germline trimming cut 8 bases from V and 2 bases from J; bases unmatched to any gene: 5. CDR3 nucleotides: TGTGCCAGCGTACGACAGGGTAACACTGAAGCTTTCTTT. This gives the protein CASVRQGNTEAFF.

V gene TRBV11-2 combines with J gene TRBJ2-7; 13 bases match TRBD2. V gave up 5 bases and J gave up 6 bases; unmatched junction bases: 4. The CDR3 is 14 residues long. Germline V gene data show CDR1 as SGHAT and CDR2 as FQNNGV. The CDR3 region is CASSQWTSGGEQYF. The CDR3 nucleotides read TGTGCCAGCAGCCAATGGACTAGCGGGGGCGAGCAGTACTTC.

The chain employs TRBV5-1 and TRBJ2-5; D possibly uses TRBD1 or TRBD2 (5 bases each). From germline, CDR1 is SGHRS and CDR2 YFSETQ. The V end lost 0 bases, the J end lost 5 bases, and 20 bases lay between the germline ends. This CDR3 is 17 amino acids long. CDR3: CASSLGMGRNLGETQYF. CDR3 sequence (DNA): TGCGCCAGCAGCTTGGGTATGGGACGGAACCTTGGGGAGACCCAGTACTTC.

This chain's CDR3 is CASSPGAAGGPDTQYF. Here the CDR3 DNA reads TGTGCCAGCAGCCCCGGGGCGGCGGGAGGGCCAGATACGCAGTATTTT. The J gene is TRBJ2-3, the V gene TRBV11-3, with TRBD2 identical over 9 bases. V was pared by 5 bases and J by 4 bases, with 10 bases of the junction left unmatched. The CDR3 loop spans 16 amino acids. CDR1 is SGHNT, CDR2 YENEEA, per germline.

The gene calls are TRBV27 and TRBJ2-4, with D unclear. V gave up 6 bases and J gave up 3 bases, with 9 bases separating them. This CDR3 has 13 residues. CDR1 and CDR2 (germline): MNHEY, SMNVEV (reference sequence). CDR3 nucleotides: TGTGCCAGCAGCTTCTTAGGCAAAAACATTCAGTACTTC. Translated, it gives CASSFLGKNIQYF.